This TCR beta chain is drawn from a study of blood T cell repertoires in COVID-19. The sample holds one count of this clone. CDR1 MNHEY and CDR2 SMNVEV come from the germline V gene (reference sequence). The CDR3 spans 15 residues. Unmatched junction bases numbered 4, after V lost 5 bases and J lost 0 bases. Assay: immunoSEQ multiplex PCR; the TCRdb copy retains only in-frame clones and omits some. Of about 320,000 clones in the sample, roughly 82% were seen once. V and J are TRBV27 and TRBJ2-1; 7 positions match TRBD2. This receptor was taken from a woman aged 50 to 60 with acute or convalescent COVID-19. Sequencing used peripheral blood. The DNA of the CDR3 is TGTGCCAGCAGTCTAGCGGTCACCTCCTACAATGAGCAGTTCTTC. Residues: CASSLAVTSYNEQFF.